This is a list of T cell receptor beta chains from one sample in a study of blood T cell repertoires in COVID-19. The repertoire was sequenced with immunoSEQ multiplex PCR; TCRdb's copy has only in-frame clones and lacks some. This table holds 35,000 or so clones, around nine tenths found once. The sample was peripheral blood. The receptors here all came from a human donor in a cohort sampled during active COVID-19. The CDR3 runs from the conserved cysteine through the conserved F or W. Fields, in order: V gene, D gene, J gene, clone size, CDR3 protein, CDR3 DNA. The D gene is left open where the match is weak. A clone size is listed for some rows: how often the clone was seen (once, few, many), or a class if it is expanded.

TRBV20-1	-	TRBJ1-2	-	CSAKGDGYTF	TGCAGTGCTAAGGGGGATGGCTACACCTTC
TRBV7-9	TRBD1	TRBJ1-5	-	CASSSSDRVEQPQHF	TGTGCCAGCAGCTCCTCCGACAGGGTTGAGCAGCCCCAGCATTTT
TRBV4-3	-	TRBJ1-1	-	CASSPGLAKGTEAFF	TGCGCCAGCAGCCCGGGACTGGCGAAAGGAACTGAAGCTTTCTTT
TRBV6-2/TRBV6-3	TRBD2	TRBJ2-7	-	CASSYPTSGSSYEQYF	TGTGCCAGCAGTTACCCTACTAGCGGGAGCTCCTACGAGCAGTACTTC
TRBV9	TRBD1	TRBJ2-3	-	CASSVVGTGSTDTQYF	TGTGCCAGCAGCGTAGTAGGGACAGGTAGCACAGATACGCAGTATTTT
TRBV18	-	TRBJ2-7	-	CASGEADDRPEQYF	TGTGCCAGCGGAGAAGCGGACGACCGTCCCGAGCAGTACTTC
TRBV9	-	TRBJ2-3	-	CASSVPRSTFTDTQYF	TGTGCCAGCAGCGTCCCCCGGAGCACTTTCACAGATACGCAGTATTTT
TRBV4-3	-	TRBJ1-5	-	CASSQAPHGGSNQPQHF	TGCGCCAGCAGCCAGGCCCCACATGGGGGGAGCAATCAGCCCCAGCATTTT
TRBV4-1	TRBD1	TRBJ2-7	-	CASSLGRGKLYEQYF	TGCGCCAGCAGCCTGGGCAGGGGGAAGTTGTACGAGCAGTACTTC
TRBV9	TRBD1	TRBJ1-1	-	CASSPRDRGVKTEAFF	TGTGCCAGCAGCCCCCGGGACAGGGGTGTGAAGACTGAAGCTTTCTTT
TRBV28	-	TRBJ2-4	-	CASSPSGQSKNIQYF	TGTGCCAGCAGTCCCTCCGGACAATCCAAAAACATTCAGTACTTC
TRBV21-1	-	TRBJ1-5	-	CASSKEGDRGKSNQPQHF	TGTGCCAGCAGCAAAGAGGGGGACAGGGGGAAAAGCAATCAGCCCCAGCATTTT
TRBV6-6	TRBD2	TRBJ2-7	-	CASSSRLAGDEQYF	TGTGCCAGCAGTTCGCGACTAGCGGGAGACGAGCAGTACTTC
TRBV7-2	TRBD2	TRBJ2-7	-	CASSPGLAKYEQYF	TGTGCCAGCAGCCCGGGACTAGCGAAGTACGAGCAGTACTTC
TRBV29-1	-	TRBJ2-7	-	CSVARRAPGGSYEQYF	TGCAGCGTTGCGCGGAGGGCGCCAGGGGGGTCCTACGAGCAGTACTTC
TRBV19	TRBD1	TRBJ2-7	-	CASSIGDRGFYEQYF	TGTGCCAGTAGTATAGGGGACAGGGGATTCTACGAGCAGTACTTC
TRBV9	TRBD1	TRBJ2-2	-	CASSPRGLDTGELFF	TGTGCCAGCAGCCCCAGGGGGCTCGACACCGGGGAGCTGTTTTTT
TRBV2	-	TRBJ1-5	-	CASSSTGLDNQPQHF	TGTGCCAGCAGTAGTACAGGATTGGACAATCAGCCCCAGCATTTT
TRBV18	-	TRBJ2-1	once	CASSPGLTYNEQFF	TGTGCCAGCTCACCTGGACTGACCTACAATGAGCAGTTCTTC
TRBV21-1	-	TRBJ1-2	-	CARATDTSNYGYTF	TGTGCCAGAGCCACCGACACTTCTAACTATGGCTACACCTTC
TRBV5-1	TRBD1	TRBJ2-1	-	CASSKGALDNEQFF	TGCGCCAGCAGCAAGGGGGCTCTTGACAATGAGCAGTTCTTC
TRBV6-7	TRBD1	TRBJ1-3	-	CASSKTGQKGTIYF	TGTGCCAGCAGCAAAACGGGACAGAAGGGCACCATATATTTT
TRBV28	-	TRBJ2-7	-	CASSFVRTPLLF	TGTGCCAGCAGTTTTGTTCGCACCCCCCTACTCTTC
TRBV18	-	TRBJ2-7	-	CASSRAGRDGRPEQYF	TGTGCCAGCTCACGGGCAGGCCGGGACGGGAGACCCGAGCAGTACTTC
TRBV11-3	TRBD2	TRBJ2-5	-	CASSSLAGETQYF	TGTGCCAGCAGCTCACTAGCGGGAGAGACCCAGTACTTC
TRBV18	TRBD1	TRBJ1-1	-	CASSPAGGRNTEAFF	TGTGCCAGCTCCCCTGCAGGGGGGCGGAACACTGAAGCTTTCTTT
TRBV7-2	-	TRBJ2-2	-	CASSLRQGRSGELFF	TGTGCCAGCAGCTTACGGCAGGGCAGATCCGGGGAGCTGTTTTTT
TRBV12-5	TRBD1	TRBJ1-2	-	CASGLPEGTGGHGYTF	TGTGCTAGTGGTTTGCCCGAGGGGACAGGGGGACATGGCTACACCTTC
TRBV10-3	TRBD2	TRBJ2-3	once	CAISESASGGARDTQYF	TGTGCCATCAGTGAGTCGGCTAGCGGGGGGGCACGGGATACGCAGTATTTT
TRBV25-1	-	TRBJ2-7	-	CASSEGTQLSYEQYF	TGTGCCAGCAGTGAGGGGACACAATTATCCTACGAGCAGTACTTC
TRBV5-1	-	TRBJ2-6	-	CASSPEPVSGANVLTF	TGCGCCAGCAGCCCTGAACCGGTTTCTGGGGCCAACGTCCTGACTTTC
TRBV2	-	TRBJ2-3	once	CASMSPTFSVGTDTQYF	TGTGCCAGCATGAGCCCCACCTTCAGCGTAGGCACAGATACGCAGTATTTT
TRBV27	TRBD1	TRBJ2-7	-	CASSLEGAISYEQYF	TGTGCCAGCAGTTTAGAGGGGGCTATATCCTACGAGCAGTACTTC
TRBV5-1	TRBD1	TRBJ2-1	-	CASSWGQNNEQFF	TGCGCCAGCAGCTGGGGACAGAACAATGAGCAGTTCTTC
TRBV6-6	TRBD1	TRBJ2-1	-	CASSPGQGRHEQFF	TGTGCCAGCAGTCCGGGACAGGGGCGTCATGAGCAGTTCTTC
TRBV6-2/TRBV6-3	TRBD1	TRBJ1-2	-	CASSYTRQGYDYGYTF	TGTGCCAGCAGTTACACCCGACAGGGGTACGACTATGGCTACACCTTC
TRBV5-1	TRBD1	TRBJ2-7	-	CASSFQGTVSYEQYF	TGCGCCAGCAGCTTTCAGGGGACAGTCTCCTACGAGCAGTACTTC
TRBV7-9	-	TRBJ2-1	-	CASSLSRGNEQFF	TGTGCCAGCAGCTTATCTAGGGGGAATGAGCAGTTCTTC
TRBV6-4	-	TRBJ1-2	-	CASSEAPGDNYGYTF	TGTGCCAGCAGTGAGGCCCCCGGAGATAACTATGGCTACACCTTC
TRBV4-1	-	TRBJ1-1	-	CASSQEWSGGAFF	TGCGCCAGCAGCCAAGAATGGTCGGGGGGGGCTTTCTTT
TRBV5-1	TRBD1	TRBJ1-4	-	CASSSAGTGPELRHF	TGCGCCAGCAGCTCGGCCGGGACAGGTCCTGAGTTACGACATTTT
TRBV9	-	TRBJ2-7	-	CASSAWDISYEQYF	TGTGCCAGCAGCGCGTGGGACATATCCTACGAGCAGTACTTC